The rows below give T cell receptor beta chains drawn from one sample of a study of OX40 agonist ivuxolimab in advanced cancers. Measured with immunoSEQ multiplex PCR; TCRdb has only the in-frame clones, and not every one. Among about 140,000 clones listed, less than 95% were seen once. This material consisted of CD4+ or CD8+ T cells sorted from blood, taken in a trial of the OX40 agonist ivuxolimab. The receptors come from an adult with an advanced solid tumor such as melanoma, head and neck, liver or kidney cancer. The CDR3 runs from the conserved cysteine through the conserved F or W. Fields, in order: D gene, J gene, V gene, CDR3 DNA, CDR3 protein. The D gene is left open where the match is weak.

d_gene: -
j_gene: TRBJ1-2
v_gene: TRBV29-1
CDR3nt: TGCAGCGTTTTTGAGAGCTATGGCTACACCTTC
CDR3aa: CSVFESYGYTF

d_gene: -
j_gene: TRBJ2-3
v_gene: TRBV29-1
CDR3nt: TGCAGCGTTGAAGGTCCAGGACTAACCCGCACAGATACGCAGTATTTT
CDR3aa: CSVEGPGLTRTDTQYF

d_gene: -
j_gene: TRBJ1-5
v_gene: TRBV18
CDR3nt: TGTGCCAGCTCACCTCGATCAGTTCATAGCAATCAGCCCCAGCATTTT
CDR3aa: CASSPRSVHSNQPQHF

d_gene: TRBD1
j_gene: TRBJ1-5
v_gene: TRBV7-6
CDR3nt: TGTGCCAGCAGCCCGGGGACAGGGAATCAGCCCCAGCATTTT
CDR3aa: CASSPGTGNQPQHF

d_gene: TRBD1
j_gene: TRBJ2-7
v_gene: TRBV9
CDR3nt: TGTGCCAGCAGCGTCGGTAACAGGGGGCCCTACGAGCAGTACTTC
CDR3aa: CASSVGNRGPYEQYF

d_gene: -
j_gene: TRBJ1-1
v_gene: TRBV28
CDR3nt: TGTGCCACCCGAGTGGGGGCTCGCACTGAAGCTTTCTTT
CDR3aa: CATRVGARTEAFF

d_gene: -
j_gene: TRBJ1-2
v_gene: TRBV28
CDR3nt: TGTGCCAGCAGTTTGGGTACATACGTCGGAGGCTACACCTTC
CDR3aa: CASSLGTYVGGYTF

d_gene: -
j_gene: TRBJ1-4
v_gene: TRBV7-8
CDR3nt: TGTGCCAGCAGCCCAGAACAGGGTCCGGGGGCCCGGGCAACTAATGAAAAACTGTTTTTT
CDR3aa: CASSPEQGPGARATNEKLFF

d_gene: -
j_gene: TRBJ2-7
v_gene: TRBV7-9
CDR3nt: TGTGCCAGCAGCTTAGGGGCAGGGGCTTCCTACGAGCAGTACTTC
CDR3aa: CASSLGAGASYEQYF

d_gene: -
j_gene: TRBJ1-4
v_gene: TRBV7-2
CDR3nt: TGTGCCAGCAGCTTGAGGGGTGATAATGAAAAACTGTTTTTT
CDR3aa: CASSLRGDNEKLFF

d_gene: -
j_gene: TRBJ1-2
v_gene: TRBV4-2
CDR3nt: TGTGCCAGCAGCCAAGTTGTGGCAGGGGAAGGCTATGGCTACACCTTC
CDR3aa: CASSQVVAGEGYGYTF

d_gene: -
j_gene: TRBJ1-5
v_gene: TRBV19
CDR3nt: TGTGCCAGTACCCCGGGTCAATTCAATCAGCCCCAGCATTTT
CDR3aa: CASTPGQFNQPQHF

d_gene: TRBD1
j_gene: TRBJ1-4
v_gene: TRBV27
CDR3nt: TGTGCCAGCAGCCACCGACAGGGGGCAGGTGAAAAACTGTTTTTT
CDR3aa: CASSHRQGAGEKLFF

d_gene: TRBD1
j_gene: TRBJ1-2
v_gene: TRBV5-6
CDR3nt: TGTGCCAGCAGCAACCCGGGACAGGGAGTAGATGGCTACACCTTC
CDR3aa: CASSNPGQGVDGYTF